Shown below are 14 T cell receptor beta chains from a single sample sequenced in a study of CD8 T cells in ankylosing spondylitis. Study-level findings and limits: It appeared that ankylosing spondylitis blood was characterized by a TCR beta motif of several highly homologous variants.

These receptors have no known antigen. One entry per CDR3 protein, called by TCRdb with MiXCR from the 5' RACE reads. The repertoire includes about 700,000 distinct CDR3 sequences, over 15% of them detected once, and roughly a fifth sits in the top ten. Material for sequencing was blood, either unsorted or a sorted T cell fraction (not recorded which). Source of these receptors: a male donor with ankylosing spondylitis.

This clonotype has a single count. The genes are TRBV12-3 or TRBV12-4 and TRBJ2-3, with 8 bases aligning to TRBD2. V trimming: 7 bases; J trimming: 0 bases; junction bases outside the gene matches: 6. The CDR3 consists of 15 residues. This chain's CDR3 is CASTGGAVSTDTQYF. DNA for the CDR3: TGTGCCAGCACCGGGGGGGCGGTCAGCACAGATACGCAGTATTTT.

This clonotype was counted a few times. The V gene is TRBV9, the J gene TRBJ2-1, with D possibly matching TRBD1 (6 bases). CDR3 length: 15 residues. The germline gives CDR1 SGDLS, CDR2 YYNGEE. V dropped 3 bases and J dropped 4 bases, with 14 bases sitting between them. The CDR3 sequence is CASSASGDRYNEQFF. In DNA form, the CDR3 reads TGTGCCAGCAGCGCGAGCGGAGACAGGTACAATGAGCAGTTCTTC. The entire variable domain, with the rest obtained from reference TRBV9 and TRBJ2-1, is as follows: DSGVTQTPKHLITATGQRVTLRCSPRSGDLSVYWYQQSLDQGLQFLIQYYNGEERAKGNILERFSAQQFPDLHSELNLSSLELGDSALYFCASSASGDRYNEQFFGPGTRLTVL.

The V gene is TRBV5-1, the J gene TRBJ2-3; 10 nucleotides agree with TRBD2. CDR3 length equals 16 residues. The germline V gene encodes CDR1 SGHRS and CDR2 YFSETQ. V was clipped by 4 bases and J by 6 bases; unmatched bases: 11. CDR3 amino acids: CASSTAAGGASDTQYF. Here the CDR3 DNA reads TGCGCCAGCAGCACCGCAGCGGGGGGGGCCTCCGATACGCAGTATTTT.

This chain links TRBV5-1 with TRBJ2-1, with 10 nucleotides matching TRBD2. V shed 0 bases, J shed 5 bases, and the junction held 5 bases outside the gene matches. CDR3 size: 16 residues. Looked up from germline, CDR1 is SGHRS and CDR2 is YFSETQ. CDR3 nucleotide sequence: TGCGCCAGCAGCTTGGTCGCTAGCGGGGGAAACAATGAGCAGTTCTTC. Translated: CASSLVASGGNNEQFF.

CDR3 DNA: TGTGCCAGCAGCTTAGCACTAGCGGGGCGCAATGAGCAGTTCTTC. Protein: CASSLALAGRNEQFF. This sequence joins TRBV7-2 and TRBJ2-1, with 10 positions matching TRBD2. Germline V CDR1 and CDR2: SGHTA, FQGNSA. The CDR3 is 15 amino acids. V lost 0 bases and J lost 6; bases outside the gene matches: 2.

Many counts were recorded for this clonotype. The chain couples TRBV25-1 to TRBJ2-7; D perhaps matches TRBD2 (5 bases). Trimming removed 5 bases from V and 0 bases from J, with 17 bases in between. CDR1 is MGHDK and CDR2 is SYGVNS in the germline V gene. There are 16 residues in the CDR3. The CDR3 loop reads CASSPQRGAASYEQYF. The DNA for the CDR3 is TGTGCCAGCAGTCCCCAAAGAGGAGCGGCCTCCTACGAGCAGTACTTC.

This clonotype is a singleton in its sample. CDR3 residues: CASSLATGLGGYTF. CDR3 DNA: TGTGCCAGCAGTTTAGCGACAGGGTTGGGTGGCTACACCTTC. The V gene is TRBV27, the J gene TRBJ1-2, with 7 bases fitting TRBD1. Germline CDR1 reads MNHEY; CDR2 reads SMNVEV (reference sequence). V was clipped by 2 bases and J by 7 bases; unmatched bases: 7. This CDR3 has 14 residues.

This clonotype appeared a few times. The chain has TRBV5-5 and TRBJ2-1; TRBD2 matches at 8 bases. Germline CDR1 reads SGHKS; CDR2 reads YYEKEE (reference sequence). Trimming took 1 base from V and 2 from J; bases not matched to a gene: 2. The CDR3 consists of 15 residues. CDR3 sequence reads: CASSLISGAYNEQFF. Written as DNA, the CDR3 is TGTGCCAGCAGCTTGATTAGCGGGGCCTACAATGAGCAGTTCTTC.

This clonotype showed up many times. This chain connects TRBV28 to TRBJ1-2; 8 bases line up with TRBD1. The germline gives CDR1 MDHEN, CDR2 SYDVKM. The CDR3 has 14 amino acids. Losses at the gene ends were 3 bases for V and 2 bases for J; bases not matched to a gene: 2. CDR3 loop: CASSFRTGNYGYTF. DNA of the CDR3: TGTGCCAGCAGTTTTCGGACAGGGAACTATGGCTACACCTTC.

This clonotype was found a few times. V is TRBV2 and J is TRBJ1-4; D unclear. There are 13 residues in the CDR3. CDR1 SNHLY and CDR2 FYNNEI come from the germline V gene. Trimming shortened V by 4 bases and J by 11 bases, and 14 bases separated the two germline ends. In DNA, the CDR3 is TGTGCCAGCAGTGCGACGTCTCGGCGGAAACTGTTTTTT. Translating it yields CASSATSRRKLFF.

The chain couples TRBV24-1 to TRBJ2-3; 14 bases map to TRBD2. The CDR3 has 16 amino acids. Germline V lookup: CDR1 KGHDR, CDR2 SFDVKD. V shed 6 bases, J shed 1 base, and the junction held 2 bases outside the gene matches. DNA of the CDR3: TGTGCCACCAGTCCGGGACTAGCGGGGGGCACAGATACGCAGTATTTT. It codes for CATSPGLAGGTDTQYF.

This clonotype was observed many times. The chain is built from TRBV5-6 and TRBJ1-1; the D is unclear. V was pared by 3 bases and J by 3 bases, with 6 bases between. The CDR3 is 12 amino acids. In germline, CDR1 is SGHDT, CDR2 YYEEEE. CDR3 residues: CASSSGDTEAFF. The CDR3 DNA is TGTGCCAGCAGCTCTGGAGACACTGAAGCTTTCTTT.

This chain uses TRBV6-1 with TRBJ2-3; 8 bases fit TRBD1. Germline V lookup: CDR1 MNHNS, CDR2 SASEGT. V gave up 4 bases and J gave up 1 base; unmatched junction bases: 4. The CDR3 has 15 residues. The CDR3 DNA sequence: TGTGCCAGCAGTGCCGGACAGGGAGGCACAGATACGCAGTATTTT. Translated, it gives CASSAGQGGTDTQYF.

The chain employs TRBV6-1 and TRBJ2-2; 8 positions agree with TRBD1. CDR1 and CDR2 from the germline V gene are MNHNS and SASEGT. The CDR3 sequence is 17 residues long. J lost 1 base, V lost 6 bases, and 10 bases had no gene match. The CDR3 DNA is TGTGCCAGCAGAACCTACGGACAGGGACAGAACACCGGGGAGCTGTTTTTT. Encoded protein: CASRTYGQGQNTGELFF.